The present T cell receptor (beta chain) was sequenced within a study of cytomegalovirus exposure and HLA in healthy donors. Broader study findings: In a later analysis, TCR association rates varied by HLA locus: DRB1 most, HLA-C fewest. The study recorded fewer than 200 TCR beta chains that were cytomegalovirus-associated.

In regard to this clone: Its antigen is currently unknown.

Per the germline V gene, CDR1 is SGHTA and CDR2 is FQGNSA. This CDR3 is 15 amino acids long. The V end lost 2 bases, the J end lost 0 bases, and 8 bases lay between the germline ends. The PCR was carried out with 60 Vbeta primers and 13 Jbeta primers. Methods used by the authors: Later, an analysis found about 80 million unique TCR beta chains, and roughly 10 million of these were shared. Sequencing was performed with immunoSEQ multiplex PCR; in TCRdb, only in-frame clones are kept and a portion is missing. V, J and clone size were drawn from that table, and D and trimming were deduced from the DNA. The sample consists of roughly 160,000 clones, roughly 80% of them appearing once. Donors were nominally healthy when sampled, though unrecorded immune exposures were likely.

The V and J genes are TRBV7-2 and TRBJ2-1; D unresolved. The sample consisted of PBMCs. The receptor comes from a male donor in good health and CMV-seronegative. The CDR3 spells CASSLIIGSYNEQFF. The CDR3 DNA reads as TGTGCCAGCAGCTTAATCATCGGCTCCTACAATGAGCAGTTCTTC. Full variable domain (remainder filled in from reference TRBV7-2 and TRBJ2-1): GAGVSQSPSNKVTEKGKDVELRCDPISGHTALYWYRQSLGQGLEFLIYFQGNSAPDKSGLPSDRFSAERTGGSVSTLTIQRTQQEDSAVYLCASSLIIGSYNEQFFGPGTRLTVL.